This TCR beta chain was documented in a study of T cell responses to AZD1222 COVID-19 vaccine. In regard to this clone: Its antigen is still unknown.

Measured with immunoSEQ multiplex PCR; TCRdb has only the in-frame clones, and not every one. This sample has over 150,000 clones, with around 92% found just once. Study-wide findings and caveats: Among spike-specific TCRs, nearly half reportedly target unmutated variant regions.

The receptor was derived from an adult in good health. The material was peripheral blood, obtained on day 0 of AZD1222 vaccination.

Written as DNA, the CDR3 is TGCGCCAGCAGTGAGTCCCAGGGTTGGACTGAAGCTTTCTTT. This encodes CASSESQGWTEAFF. This sequence joins TRBV10-1 and TRBJ1-1; D perhaps matches TRBD1 (5 bases). Germline-derived CDR1 and CDR2 are WNHNN and SYGVQD (reference sequence). Trimming pared 0 bases from V and 5 bases from J, leaving 10 bases between. The CDR3 is 14 residues long.